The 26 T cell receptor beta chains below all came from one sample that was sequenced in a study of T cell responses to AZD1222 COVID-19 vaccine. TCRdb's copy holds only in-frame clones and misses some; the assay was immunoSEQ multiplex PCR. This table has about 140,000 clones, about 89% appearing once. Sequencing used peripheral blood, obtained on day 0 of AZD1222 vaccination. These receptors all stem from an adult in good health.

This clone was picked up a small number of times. The CDR3 region is CASSTTQGLGYTF. In nucleotides, the CDR3 is TGTGCCAGCAGTACCACACAGGGTTTGGGCTACACCTTC. The chain joins TRBV28 to TRBJ1-2, with D tentatively TRBD1 (6 bases). The CDR3 is 13 amino acids. Germline assignment: CDR1 MDHEN and CDR2 SYDVKM. The V and J ends lost 5 bases and 8 bases respectively, with 15 bases between them.

The DNA for the CDR3 is TGTGCCAGCAGCTTATCTGGACAAAGACTTGTAAGGCAGTTCTTC. It encodes CASSLSGQRLVRQFF. The chain couples TRBV11-2 to TRBJ2-1; D may be TRBD1 (5 bases). The V and J ends lost 2 bases and 12 bases respectively, with 20 bases between them. Germline-derived CDR1 and CDR2 are SGHAT and FQNNGV. This CDR3 comprises 15 residues.

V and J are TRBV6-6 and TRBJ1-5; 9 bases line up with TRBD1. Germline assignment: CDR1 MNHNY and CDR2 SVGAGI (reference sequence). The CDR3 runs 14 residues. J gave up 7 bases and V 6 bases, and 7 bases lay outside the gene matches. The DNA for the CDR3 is TGTGCCAGCAGCCCCGGACAGGGGAGCCAGCCCCAGCATTTT. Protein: CASSPGQGSQPQHF.

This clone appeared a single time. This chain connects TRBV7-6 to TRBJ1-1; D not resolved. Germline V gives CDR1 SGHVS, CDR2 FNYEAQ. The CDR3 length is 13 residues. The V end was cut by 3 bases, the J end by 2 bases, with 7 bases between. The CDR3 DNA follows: TGTGCCAGCAGCTTGGAGGGAAACACTGAAGCTTTCTTT. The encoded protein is CASSLEGNTEAFF.

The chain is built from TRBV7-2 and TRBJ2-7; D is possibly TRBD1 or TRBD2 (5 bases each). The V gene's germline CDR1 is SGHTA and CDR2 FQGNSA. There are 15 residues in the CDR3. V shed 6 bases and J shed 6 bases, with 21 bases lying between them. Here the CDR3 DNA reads TGTGCCAGCAGTAGTGAGCCGAGGGGATTTGGCGAGCAGTACTTC. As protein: CASSSEPRGFGEQYF. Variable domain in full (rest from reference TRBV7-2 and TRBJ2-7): GAGVSQSPSNKVTEKGKDVELRCDPISGHTALYWYRQSLGQGLEFLIYFQGNSAPDKSGLPSDRFSAERTGGSVSTLTIQRTQQEDSAVYLCASSSEPRGFGEQYFGPGTRLTVT.

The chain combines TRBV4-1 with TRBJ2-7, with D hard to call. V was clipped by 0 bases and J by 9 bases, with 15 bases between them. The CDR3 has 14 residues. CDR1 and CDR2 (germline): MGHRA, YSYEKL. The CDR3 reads CASSQDLSGLVQYF. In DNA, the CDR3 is TGCGCCAGCAGCCAAGATCTTAGTGGGTTGGTGCAGTACTTC.

As DNA, the CDR3 is TGTGCCATCAGTGAGGAGGGCCTCTCCTACGAGCAGTACTTC. Amino acids: CAISEEGLSYEQYF. The chain uses TRBV10-3 and TRBJ2-7; D may be TRBD2 (5 bases). The CDR3 has 14 residues. CDR1 and CDR2 (germline): ENHRY, SYGVKD. The V end lost 2 bases, the J end lost 0 bases, and 8 bases lay between the germline ends.

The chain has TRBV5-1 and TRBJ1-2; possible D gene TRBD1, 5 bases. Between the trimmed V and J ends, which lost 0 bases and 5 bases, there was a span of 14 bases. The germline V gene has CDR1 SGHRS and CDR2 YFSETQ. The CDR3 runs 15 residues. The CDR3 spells CASSLGLRGQYGYTF. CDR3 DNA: TGCGCCAGCAGCTTGGGCCTCCGGGGCCAATATGGCTACACCTTC.

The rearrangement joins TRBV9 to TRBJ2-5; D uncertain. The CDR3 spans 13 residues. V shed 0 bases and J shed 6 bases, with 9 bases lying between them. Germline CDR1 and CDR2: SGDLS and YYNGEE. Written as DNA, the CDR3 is TGTGCCAGCAGCGTAGGGCAGGCCAAGACCCAGTACTTC. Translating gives CASSVGQAKTQYF.

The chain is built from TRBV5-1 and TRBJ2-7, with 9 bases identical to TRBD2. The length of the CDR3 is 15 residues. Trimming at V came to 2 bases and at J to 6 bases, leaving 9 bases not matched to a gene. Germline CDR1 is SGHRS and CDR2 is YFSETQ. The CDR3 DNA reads TGCGCCAGCAGCTTCGGGGGACTAGCAGTTGGCGAGCAGTACTTC. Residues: CASSFGGLAVGEQYF.

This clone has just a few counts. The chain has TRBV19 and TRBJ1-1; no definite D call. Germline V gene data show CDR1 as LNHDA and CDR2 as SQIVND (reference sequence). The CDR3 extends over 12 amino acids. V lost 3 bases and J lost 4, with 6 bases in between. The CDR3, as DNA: TGTGCCAGTAGTATCGGGGTCACTGAAGCTTTCTTT. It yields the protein CASSIGVTEAFF.

The CDR3 loop is CASSNDRNKPQHF. In DNA, the CDR3 is TGTGCCAGCAGCAACGACAGAAATAAGCCCCAGCATTTT. V gene TRBV21-1 combines with J gene TRBJ1-5; the table assigns TRBD1, which was not confirmed against the DNA. TRBV21-1 is shown as a pseudogene. The CDR3 length is 13 residues.

The CDR3 sequence is CASSSVGGGETQYF. The CDR3 DNA sequence: TGTGCCAGCAGCTCTGTCGGGGGTGGGGAGACCCAGTACTTC. The rearrangement uses TRBV7-9 and TRBJ2-5, with a weak D call TRBD2 (6 bases). Looked up from germline, CDR1 is SEHNR and CDR2 is FQNEAQ (reference sequence). Trimming took 4 bases from V and 5 from J, leaving 14 bases between them. This CDR3 is 14 amino acids long.

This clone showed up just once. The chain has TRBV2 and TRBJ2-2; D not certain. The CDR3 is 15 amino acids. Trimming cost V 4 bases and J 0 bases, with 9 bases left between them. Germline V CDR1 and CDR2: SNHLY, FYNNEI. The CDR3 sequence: CASSAFGANTGELFF. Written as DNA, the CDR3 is TGTGCCAGCAGTGCGTTTGGGGCGAACACCGGGGAGCTGTTTTTT. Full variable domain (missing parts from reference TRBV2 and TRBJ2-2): EPEVTQTPSHQVTQMGQEVILRCVPISNHLYFYWYRQILGQKVEFLVSFYNNEISEKSEIFDDQFSVERPDGSNFTLKIRSTKLEDSAMYFCASSAFGANTGELFFGEGSRLTVL.

Here the CDR3 DNA reads TGCGCCAGCAGCTACGATGCATCTGGAAACACCATATATTTT. Translation: CASSYDASGNTIYF. The rearrangement uses TRBV4-1 and TRBJ1-3; D remains unclear. Germline V gene data show CDR1 as MGHRA and CDR2 as YSYEKL. Trimming left V 5 bases short and J 1 base short, with 9 bases between. The CDR3 consists of 14 residues.

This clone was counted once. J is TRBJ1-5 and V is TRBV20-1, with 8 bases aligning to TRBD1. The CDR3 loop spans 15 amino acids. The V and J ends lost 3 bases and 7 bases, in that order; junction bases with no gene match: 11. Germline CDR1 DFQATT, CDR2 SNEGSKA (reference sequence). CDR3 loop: CSASHVQGAGQPQHF. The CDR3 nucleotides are TGCAGTGCTAGTCACGTGCAGGGGGCGGGACAGCCCCAGCATTTT.

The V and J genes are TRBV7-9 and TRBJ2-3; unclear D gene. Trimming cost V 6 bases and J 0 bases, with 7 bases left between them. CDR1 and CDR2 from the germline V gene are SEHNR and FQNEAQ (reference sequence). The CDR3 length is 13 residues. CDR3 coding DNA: TGTGCCAGCAGACTACAGAGCACAGATACGCAGTATTTT. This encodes CASRLQSTDTQYF.

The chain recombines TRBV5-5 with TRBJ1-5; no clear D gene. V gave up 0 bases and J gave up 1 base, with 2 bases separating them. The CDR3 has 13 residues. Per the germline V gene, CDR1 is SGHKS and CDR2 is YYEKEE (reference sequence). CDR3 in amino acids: CASSLDSNQPQHF. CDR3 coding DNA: TGTGCCAGCAGCTTGGACAGCAATCAGCCCCAGCATTTT.

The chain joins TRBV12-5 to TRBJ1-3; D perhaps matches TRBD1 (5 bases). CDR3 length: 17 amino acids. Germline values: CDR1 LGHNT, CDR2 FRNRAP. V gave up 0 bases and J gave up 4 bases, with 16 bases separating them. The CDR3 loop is CASGLVTPIRAGNTIYF. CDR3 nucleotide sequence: TGTGCTAGTGGTTTGGTAACCCCTATCAGGGCCGGAAACACCATATATTTT.

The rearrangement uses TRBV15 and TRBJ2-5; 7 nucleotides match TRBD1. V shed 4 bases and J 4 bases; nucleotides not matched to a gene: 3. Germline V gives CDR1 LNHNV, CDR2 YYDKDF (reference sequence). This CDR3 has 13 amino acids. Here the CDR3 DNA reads TGTGCCACCAGCAAGGACAGGCTAGAGACCCAGTACTTC. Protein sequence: CATSKDRLETQYF.

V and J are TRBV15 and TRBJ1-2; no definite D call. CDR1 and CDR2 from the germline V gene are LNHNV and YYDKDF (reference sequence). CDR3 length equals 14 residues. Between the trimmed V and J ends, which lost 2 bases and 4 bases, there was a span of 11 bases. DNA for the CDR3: TGTGCCACCAGCAGATGGCCGAAAGGCTATGGCTACACCTTC. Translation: CATSRWPKGYGYTF.

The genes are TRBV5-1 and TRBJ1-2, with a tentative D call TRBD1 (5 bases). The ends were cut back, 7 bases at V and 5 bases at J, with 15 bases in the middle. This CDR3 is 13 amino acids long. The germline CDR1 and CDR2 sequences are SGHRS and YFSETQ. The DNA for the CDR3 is TGCGCCAGCCGGGGCGTCGGTTTTTATGGCTACACCTTC. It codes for CASRGVGFYGYTF.

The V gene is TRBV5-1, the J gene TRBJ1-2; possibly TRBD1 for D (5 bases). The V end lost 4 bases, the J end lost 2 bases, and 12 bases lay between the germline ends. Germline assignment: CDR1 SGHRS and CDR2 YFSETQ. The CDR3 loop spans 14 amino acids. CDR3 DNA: TGCGCCAGCAGCCCCCCAGGGCTAAACTATGGCTACACCTTC. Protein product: CASSPPGLNYGYTF.

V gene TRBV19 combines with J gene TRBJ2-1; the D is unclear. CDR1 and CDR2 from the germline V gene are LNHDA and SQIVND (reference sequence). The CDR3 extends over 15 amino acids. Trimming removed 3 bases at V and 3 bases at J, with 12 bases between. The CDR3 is CASSMAAGSYNEQFF. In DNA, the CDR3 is TGTGCCAGTAGTATGGCTGCCGGAAGCTACAATGAGCAGTTCTTC.

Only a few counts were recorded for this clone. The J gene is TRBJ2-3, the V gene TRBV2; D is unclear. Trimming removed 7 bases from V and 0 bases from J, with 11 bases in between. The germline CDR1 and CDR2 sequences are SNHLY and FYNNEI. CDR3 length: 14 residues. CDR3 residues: CASKLGWSTDTQYF. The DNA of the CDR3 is TGTGCCAGCAAGCTGGGTTGGAGCACAGATACGCAGTATTTT.

The CDR3 reads CASRKPRGMNTEAFF. In nucleotides, the CDR3 is TGTGCCAGTCGGAAACCCAGGGGGATGAACACTGAAGCTTTCTTT. This chain uses TRBV19 with TRBJ1-1; 7 positions match TRBD1. From germline, CDR1 is LNHDA and CDR2 SQIVND (reference sequence). The CDR3 is 15 amino acids. V was pared by 8 bases and J by 0 bases, with 9 bases of the junction left unmatched.